The clone carrying this T cell receptor beta chain was seen more than once but under ten times. Its antigen is undetermined. This record belongs to a study of naive and memory T cell subsets. Study results and limitations: Naive repertoires, especially CD8, held a few larger clonotypes, possibly memory cells re-expressing CD45RA. Over 90% of naive TCR sequences appeared only once after error correction, unlike memory subsets.

An equimolar mix of two oligonucleotides served as the beta constant-region primer for TRBC1 and TRBC2. Ligated cDNA was amplified by four rounds of PCR with nested alpha and beta constant-region primers and SP2. Each CDR3 protein gets one entry after TCRdb re-called the UMI-ligation and nested PCR reads with MiXCR. The top ten clones hold around 2.8% of a sample with 98,000 or so distinct CDR3 sequences, approximately 14% of them seen once. CDR3 length: 13 residues. The V end lost 3 bases, the J end lost 4 bases, and 7 bases lay between the germline ends. CDR1 is SGHDN, CDR2 FVKESK, per germline. This TCR was sampled from a human donor in good health. The V and J genes are TRBV14 and TRBJ2-1; D ambiguous. The sequencing input was naive CD8+ T cells from blood. The CDR3: CASSQGHYNEQFF. The DNA for the CDR3 is TGTGCCAGCAGCCAGGGCCATTACAATGAGCAGTTCTTC.